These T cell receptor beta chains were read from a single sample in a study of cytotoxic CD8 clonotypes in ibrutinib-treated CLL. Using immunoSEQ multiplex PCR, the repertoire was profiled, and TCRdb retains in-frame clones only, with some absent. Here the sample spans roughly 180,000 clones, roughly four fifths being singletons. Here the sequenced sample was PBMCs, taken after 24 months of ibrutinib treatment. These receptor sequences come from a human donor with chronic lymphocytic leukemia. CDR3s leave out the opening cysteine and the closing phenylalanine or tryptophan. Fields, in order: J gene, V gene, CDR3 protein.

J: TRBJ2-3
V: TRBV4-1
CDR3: ASSPRGAGDTQY

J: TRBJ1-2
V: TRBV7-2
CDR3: ASSLAPRVGGYGYT

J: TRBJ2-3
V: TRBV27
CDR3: ASSLKRGADTQY

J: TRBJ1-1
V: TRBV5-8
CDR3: ASSLTGNTEAF

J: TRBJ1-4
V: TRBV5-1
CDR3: ASRQNPGQENEKLF

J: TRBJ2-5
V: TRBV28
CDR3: ASSTTRGPRETQY

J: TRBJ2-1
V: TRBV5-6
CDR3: ASSLGAWGGRHNEQF

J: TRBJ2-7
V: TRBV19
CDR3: ASTEGSGSREQY

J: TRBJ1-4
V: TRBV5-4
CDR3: ASSEGGQELIPNEKLF

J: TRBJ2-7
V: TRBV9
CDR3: ASSPGTGDNDEQY

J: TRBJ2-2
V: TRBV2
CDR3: ASSDWTPTGELF

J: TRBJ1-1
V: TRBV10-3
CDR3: AISPGLADTEAF

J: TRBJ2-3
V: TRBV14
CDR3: ASSRGTANIGQY

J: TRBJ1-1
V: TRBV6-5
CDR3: ASSYSSSAGREAF

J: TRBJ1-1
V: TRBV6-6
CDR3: ASSTMNTEAF

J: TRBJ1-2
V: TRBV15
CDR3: ATAWTGGYGYT

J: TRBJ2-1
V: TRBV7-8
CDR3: ASSLIGTSGISNEQF

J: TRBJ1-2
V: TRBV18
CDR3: ASSPQYEGHGYT

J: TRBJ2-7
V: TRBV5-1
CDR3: ASSLQGDRLAGEQY

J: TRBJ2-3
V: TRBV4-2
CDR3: ASSQSGPPDTQY

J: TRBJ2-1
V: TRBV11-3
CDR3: ASSLDDRYNEQF

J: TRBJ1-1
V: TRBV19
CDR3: ASMSTGLNTEAF

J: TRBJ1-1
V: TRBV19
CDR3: ASRRGDTEAF

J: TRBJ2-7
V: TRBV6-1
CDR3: ATLRRGPYEQY

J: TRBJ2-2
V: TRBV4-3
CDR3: ASSQKGTGGELF

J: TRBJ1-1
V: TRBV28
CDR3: ASSANRIDTEAF

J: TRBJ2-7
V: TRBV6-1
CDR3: ASTQGILSYEQY

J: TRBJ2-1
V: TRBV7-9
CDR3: ASTPTSLNEQF

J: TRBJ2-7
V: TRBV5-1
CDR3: ASSLEARGEQY

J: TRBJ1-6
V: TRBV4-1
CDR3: ASSQEWGTGVSPLH

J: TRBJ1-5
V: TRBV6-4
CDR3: ASSPTGRLGGQPQH

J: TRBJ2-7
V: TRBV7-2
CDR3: ASSLAGQPSYEQY

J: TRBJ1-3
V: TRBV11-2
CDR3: ASSARDRITGNTIY

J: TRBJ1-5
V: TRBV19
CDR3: ASSIDIHREHQH

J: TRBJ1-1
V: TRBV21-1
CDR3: ASSPRAGSFEAF

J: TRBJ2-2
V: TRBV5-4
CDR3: ASSLAGKSGTGELF

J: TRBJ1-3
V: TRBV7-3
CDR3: ASSSQGSGNTIY

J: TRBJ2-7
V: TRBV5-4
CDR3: ASSQDWQSYEQY

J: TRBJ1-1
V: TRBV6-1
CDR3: ASSFVRNTEAF

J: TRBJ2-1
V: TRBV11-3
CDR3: ASSFRGSYNEQF

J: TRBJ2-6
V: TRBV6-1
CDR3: ASSAGTDLSGANVLT

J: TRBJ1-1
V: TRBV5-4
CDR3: ASSLVLQLNTEAF

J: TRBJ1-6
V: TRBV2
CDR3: ASSEGVPLH

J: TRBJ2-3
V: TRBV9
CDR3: ASSVVVGAPGSTQY

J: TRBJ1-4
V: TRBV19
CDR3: ASRPPGTGGSEKLF

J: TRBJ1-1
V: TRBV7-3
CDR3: ASSAQGDNTEAF

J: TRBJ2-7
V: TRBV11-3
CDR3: ASSLAAGGPYEQY

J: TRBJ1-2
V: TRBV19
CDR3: ASSVDAGGSGYT

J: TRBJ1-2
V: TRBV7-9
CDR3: ASSLVANYGYT

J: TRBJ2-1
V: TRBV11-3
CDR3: ASSLGSDGKGQF

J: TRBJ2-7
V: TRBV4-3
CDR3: ASSQEWAPYEQY

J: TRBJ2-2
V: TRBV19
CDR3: ASSMGRELF

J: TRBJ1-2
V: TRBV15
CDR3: ATSRRRDRS

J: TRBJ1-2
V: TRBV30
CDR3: AWSVRLYLGGGNYGYT

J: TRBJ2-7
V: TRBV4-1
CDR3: ASSHGPGLAAYEQY

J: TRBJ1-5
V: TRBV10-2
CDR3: ASTGADYSNQPQH

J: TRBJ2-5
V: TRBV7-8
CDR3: ASSLGKRYQETQY